Below are 23 T cell receptor beta chains sequenced from a single sample in a study of shared clonotypes between healthy human individuals (dated by TCRdb to between 2020 and 2021). The method was the immunoSEQ multiplex PCR assay. Entries here come from immuneACCESS through TCRdb and include only in-frame sequences with V and J called. Some clones fail to appear in such tables; in the studies checked, an unresolved V gene covers under half of the shortfall, and the cause of the remainder is unknown. The sample has approximately 980,000 clones on record, about 80% of them singletons. The top ten clonotypes cover over 1.3% of the sample. Material for sequencing was memory CD4+ T cells sorted from blood. This specimen's cell subset or site label, interpreted: CD45RA-negative fraction. The receptors originated from a man between 18 and 29 years old in good health.

The chain joins TRBV9 to TRBJ2-5; no definite D call. This CDR3 spans 15 amino acids. V lost 0 bases to trimming and J lost 5 bases, with 14 bases between them. Germline V lookup: CDR1 SGDLS, CDR2 YYNGEE. The DNA for the CDR3 is TGTGCCAGCAGCGTAGGGCTGGGGATTCGGGAGACCCAGTACTTC. Translation: CASSVGLGIRETQYF.

This clone is a singleton in its sample. This chain connects TRBV27 to TRBJ2-3, with a weak D call TRBD1 (6 bases). Germline V CDR1 and CDR2: MNHEY, SMNVEV (reference sequence). The germline V and J ends were trimmed by 5 bases and 6 bases, with 15 bases remaining between them. The CDR3 is 14 residues long. This CDR3 is CASSLWGLLDTQYF. CDR3 coding DNA: TGTGCCAGCAGTCTATGGGGGCTCTTGGATACGCAGTATTTT.

This clone has a handful of counts. This chain joins TRBV18 and TRBJ1-1; 9 nucleotides match TRBD1. CDR1 is KGHSH, CDR2 LQKENI, per germline. V dropped 4 bases and J dropped 1; count of bases not matched to a gene: 4. The CDR3 extends over 15 amino acids. The CDR3 region has the DNA TGTGCCAGCTCACGGGTGGGACAGGGGAACACTGAAGCTTTCTTT. Translated: CASSRVGQGNTEAFF.

The chain employs TRBV19 and TRBJ1-4; 8 bases match TRBD1. Germline V CDR1 and CDR2: LNHDA, SQIVND (reference sequence). This CDR3 has 11 amino acids. V was clipped by 9 bases and J by 7 bases; unmatched bases: 1. The CDR3 DNA follows: TGTGCCAGCACAGGGGGTGAAAAACTGTTTTTT. Protein sequence: CASTGGEKLFF.

Concerning this clone itself: This CDR3 is also generated by other DNA sequences in the sample. J is TRBJ2-5 and V is TRBV9, with 8 positions matching TRBD1. The CDR3 is made up of 15 amino acids. Germline-derived CDR1 and CDR2 are SGDLS and YYNGEE. Germline trimming cut 2 bases from V and 4 bases from J; bases unmatched to any gene: 7. The CDR3 bases are TGTGCCAGCAGCGTTGGAGGGACAGGACGAGAGACCCAGTACTTC. It translates to CASSVGGTGRETQYF.

The V and J genes are TRBV7-9 and TRBJ1-4; possibly TRBD1 for D (5 bases). The V and J ends lost 5 bases and 7 bases respectively, with 23 bases between them. CDR3 length equals 17 residues. Per the germline V gene, CDR1 is SEHNR and CDR2 is FQNEAQ (reference sequence). The CDR3 DNA reads as TGTGCCAGCAGCCCCCGCCGGGGGACCCCTTGGGGTGAAAAACTGTTTTTT. Protein sequence: CASSPRRGTPWGEKLFF.

Concerning this clone itself: This same CDR3 is encoded by further DNA sequences in the sample. The gene calls are TRBV28 and TRBJ1-5; 7 nucleotides agree with TRBD1. The junction had 7 bases not matched to a gene; V was cut back by 5 bases and J by 3 bases. CDR1 MDHEN and CDR2 SYDVKM come from the germline V gene. The CDR3 spans 15 residues. The CDR3 is CASSPTGTVNQPQHF. The CDR3 DNA reads TGTGCCAGCAGTCCGACCGGGACAGTCAATCAGCCCCAGCATTTT.

V usage is TRBV4-3 and J usage is TRBJ1-1, with unresolved D. V was clipped by 4 bases and J by 0 bases, with 9 bases between them. The CDR3 loop spans 14 amino acids. Germline V gene data show CDR1 as LGHNA and CDR2 as YSLEER. The chain's CDR3 is CASSPVVMNTEAFF. CDR3 nucleotides: TGCGCCAGCAGCCCCGTAGTTATGAACACTGAAGCTTTCTTT.

Comments on this clone: A much larger clone lies one base from this, so it may be a read error. The rearrangement joins TRBV2 to TRBJ1-5; 11 nucleotides line up with TRBD1. This CDR3 contains 14 residues. V shed 6 bases and J 7 bases; nucleotides not matched to a gene: 5. Germline CDR1 is SNHLY and CDR2 is FYNNEI. Here the CDR3 reads CASSGQGARQPQHF. For the CDR3, the DNA is TGTGCCAGCAGCGGACAGGGGGCGAGGCAGCCCCAGCATTTT.

This clone was recorded a few times. The rearrangement links TRBV13 to TRBJ2-1, with a weak D call TRBD1 (6 bases). The CDR3 contains 14 residues. V lost 0 bases and J lost 15, with 18 bases in between. Germline CDR1 reads PRHDT; CDR2 reads FYEKMQ (reference sequence). Here the CDR3 DNA reads TGTGCCAGCAGCTTAGGGGTTAAGACAGGTTTTCTGTTCTTC. Protein sequence: CASSLGVKTGFLFF.

The chain has TRBV6-5 and TRBJ1-5, with 9 bases aligning to TRBD1. Germline CDR1 reads MNHEY; CDR2 reads SVGAGI. V shed 5 bases and J 12 bases; nucleotides not matched to a gene: 8. The CDR3 totals 13 residues. The CDR3 coding sequence is TGTGCCAGCAGTGCCGGGACAGGGCAAGTCCAGCATTTT. Amino acids: CASSAGTGQVQHF.

The chain carries TRBV18 and TRBJ1-4; D unclear. The V end lost 2 bases, the J end lost 3 bases, and 7 bases lay between the germline ends. The CDR3 covers 14 residues. In germline, CDR1 is KGHSH, CDR2 LQKENI. The CDR3: CASSPGAANEKLFF. The CDR3 coding sequence is TGTGCCAGCTCACCAGGTGCGGCTAATGAAAAACTGTTTTTT.

The CDR3 bases are TGTGCCAGCAGCCCACAAGACGACTGGAACTCTGGAAACACCATATATTTT. Translating it yields CASSPQDDWNSGNTIYF. V is TRBV7-9 and J is TRBJ1-3; D remains unclear. CDR3 length equals 17 residues. Trimming took off 5 bases at V and 0 bases at J, with 17 bases between the two ends. Germline CDR1 SEHNR, CDR2 FQNEAQ (reference sequence).

The chain combines TRBV18 with TRBJ1-6; no firm D call. This CDR3 has 15 residues. With 5 bases removed from V and 13 bases from J, the gap between germline ends came to 21 bases. CDR1 and CDR2 from the germline V gene are KGHSH and LQKENI. CDR3: CASSTTSPTAGPLHF. DNA of the CDR3: TGTGCCAGCTCAACGACAAGCCCAACCGCCGGGCCCCTCCACTTT.

The J gene is TRBJ1-2, the V gene TRBV5-1; a possible D gene is TRBD1 (6 bases). The CDR3 contains 14 residues. The V end was cut by 4 bases, the J end by 8 bases, with 18 bases between. Germline CDR1 and CDR2: SGHRS and YFSETQ. CDR3: CASSPTGISAGYTF. DNA of the CDR3: TGCGCCAGCAGCCCAACAGGGATCTCGGCGGGCTACACCTTC.

The rearrangement links TRBV19 to TRBJ2-7; D gene uncertain. The CDR3 runs 15 residues. Germline loops: CDR1 LNHDA, CDR2 SQIVND (reference sequence). Trimming stripped 5 bases from V and 2 bases from J, with 16 bases between. In DNA form, the CDR3 reads TGTGCCAGTAGTCCCCGTGTAGCCGGAGCCTACGAGCAGTACTTC. Its translation is CASSPRVAGAYEQYF.

This rearrangement joins TRBV21-1 to TRBJ1-5; the table's D call TRBD1 went unverified against the DNA. TRBV21-1 is tagged as a pseudogene. This CDR3 spans 15 amino acids. The CDR3 nucleotides read TGTGCCAGCAGCAAAGCGCAGGGCGAAAATCAGCCCCAGCATTTT. It encodes CASSKAQGENQPQHF.

As for this clone: Additional DNA sequences in this sample encode the identical CDR3. This chain uses TRBV5-1 with TRBJ2-3, with a tentative D call TRBD2 (5 bases). The V gene's germline CDR1 is SGHRS and CDR2 YFSETQ. The CDR3 has 15 amino acids. V shed 2 bases and J shed 0 bases, with 10 bases lying between them. For the CDR3, the DNA is TGCGCCAGCAGCTTAGAGGGTAGAAGCACAGATACGCAGTATTTT. Its protein product is CASSLEGRSTDTQYF.

At least ten counts were recorded for this clone. The chain links TRBV7-6 to TRBJ2-3; D possibly uses TRBD1 or TRBD2 (7 bases each). CDR1 is SGHVS, CDR2 FNYEAQ, per germline. The CDR3 contains 16 residues. V dropped 1 base and J dropped 3 bases, with 14 bases sitting between them. For the CDR3, the DNA is TGTGCCAGCAGCTTAGACCAGGGGGGGAAAACAGATACGCAGTATTTT. It translates to CASSLDQGGKTDTQYF. Variable domain in full (rest from reference TRBV7-6 and TRBJ2-3): GAGVSQSPRYKVTKRGQDVALRCDPISGHVSLYWYRQALGQGPEFLTYFNYEAQQDKSGLPNDRFSAERPEGSISTLTIQRTEQRDSAMYRCASSLDQGGKTDTQYFGPGTRLTVL.

The chain recombines TRBV30 with TRBJ1-1; no reliable D call. Per the germline V gene, CDR1 is GTSNPN and CDR2 is SVGIG (reference sequence). The CDR3 has 13 amino acids. Trimming took 0 bases from V and 3 from J, leaving 8 bases between them. CDR3 DNA: TGTGCCTGGAGTGTACGGGATGACACTGAAGCTTTCTTT. It specifies CAWSVRDDTEAFF.

The chain links TRBV5-1 to TRBJ1-2, with D possibly TRBD1 on 5 matching bases. V was clipped by 2 bases and J by 4 bases, with 15 bases between them. The CDR3 totals 15 residues. Looked up from germline, CDR1 is SGHRS and CDR2 is YFSETQ. The CDR3 region is CASSLRQGVLYGYTF. The CDR3 DNA is TGCGCCAGCAGCTTACGGCAGGGTGTACTCTATGGCTACACCTTC.

This clone occurred a few times. This chain joins TRBV9 and TRBJ2-2; D is possibly TRBD2 (6 bases). This CDR3 contains 16 residues. The germline CDR1 and CDR2 sequences are SGDLS and YYNGEE. Trimming removed 4 bases from V and 2 bases from J, with 15 bases in between. The CDR3 nucleotides are TGTGCCAGCAGCCCACGGGACTGGGGTAACACCGGGGAGCTGTTTTTT. Its translation: CASSPRDWGNTGELFF.

About this clone: The same CDR3 is also encoded by other DNA sequences in this sample. The V gene is TRBV5-1, the J gene TRBJ2-3; 13 nucleotides line up with TRBD2. This CDR3 contains 16 residues. J lost 4 bases, V lost 0 bases, and 2 bases had no gene match. Germline V CDR1 and CDR2: SGHRS, YFSETQ. CDR3 in DNA: TGCGCCAGCAGCTTGGGGACTAGCGGGGGCGCAGATACGCAGTATTTT. Encoded protein: CASSLGTSGGADTQYF.